The 3 T cell receptor beta chains listed next were all sequenced from one sample in a study of PD-1 blockade in classical Hodgkin lymphoma. The time point was: cycle 4 day 1 (C4D1), after five to seven weeks of nivolumab. The patients all showed relapse after autologous stem cell transplantation, while their brentuximab vedotin exposure varied. Repertoires were generated with immunoSEQ multiplex PCR, while TCRdb's copy carries only in-frame clones and drops some. Of fewer than 100,000 clones in the sample, about 92% were seen once. Sequencing was performed on peripheral blood mononuclear cells (PBMCs), taken before the fourth cycle of nivolumab. These receptors were taken from a human donor with classical Hodgkin lymphoma.

This chain links TRBV5-1 with TRBJ1-4; 7 bases are a match to TRBD1. Germline V gene data show CDR1 as SGHRS and CDR2 as YFSETQ. V was clipped by 0 bases and J by 8 bases; unmatched bases: 10. This CDR3 is 16 amino acids long. The CDR3: CASSLDRAQGDEKLFF. The CDR3 DNA reads TGCGCCAGCAGCTTGGACAGGGCGCAGGGGGACGAAAAACTGTTTTTT.

The chain uses TRBV15 and TRBJ1-2, with D hard to call. V lost 0 bases and J 1 base, leaving 6 bases between the germline ends. The germline gives CDR1 LNHNV, CDR2 YYDKDF (reference sequence). This CDR3 contains 14 residues. The CDR3 sequence: CATSRDAVNYGYTF. The CDR3 DNA follows: TGTGCCACCAGCAGAGATGCAGTTAACTATGGCTACACCTTC.

The chain couples TRBV28 to TRBJ2-7, with 11 bases matching TRBD2. The ends lost 6 bases at V and 6 bases at J; junction bases unmatched: 16. Germline CDR1 MDHEN, CDR2 SYDVKM. This CDR3 comprises 17 residues. CDR3 sequence reads: CASRNLKLAGALGEQYF. CDR3 coding DNA: TGTGCCAGCAGGAACTTAAAACTAGCGGGAGCTTTGGGCGAGCAGTACTTC.